A single sample gave rise to the 2 T cell receptor beta chains below, sequenced in a study of PD-L1 blockade in urothelial cancer. Time point here: peripheral blood 6 weeks after treatment start. Sequencing used immunoSEQ multiplex PCR; TCRdb keeps in-frame clones, though not all of them. The table shows approximately 40,000 clones, with less than 90% occurring only once. The starting material was PBMCs, obtained around atezolizumab (anti-PD-L1) treatment. These receptors were taken from a man aged 55 to 69 with urothelial cancer.

The V and J genes are TRBV11-2 and TRBJ2-3, with 8 nucleotides matching TRBD2. With V trimmed by 3 bases and J by 5 bases, 10 bases remained unmatched. The CDR3 is made up of 16 amino acids. Germline lookup yields CDR1 SGHAT and CDR2 FQNNGV. This CDR3 reads CASSFMSSGSGDTQYF. CDR3 bases: TGTGCCAGCAGCTTCATGTCGAGCGGGAGTGGAGATACGCAGTATTTT.

This clone has only a few counts. The rearrangement links TRBV5-1 to TRBJ2-1; tentatively, D is TRBD2 (5 bases). The V gene's germline CDR1 is SGHRS and CDR2 YFSETQ. Between the trimmed V and J ends, which lost 0 bases and 9 bases, there was a span of 10 bases. The CDR3 is 13 amino acids. The CDR3 DNA reads as TGCGCCAGCAGCTTGGGGAGGTTCGGTGAGCAGTTCTTC. It specifies CASSLGRFGEQFF. The whole variable domain, filled in from reference TRBV5-1 and TRBJ2-1, reads KAGVTQTPRYLIKTRGQQVTLSCSPISGHRSVSWYQQTPGQGLQFLFEYFSETQRNKGNFPGRFSGRQFSNSRSEMNVSTLELGDSALYLCASSLGRFGEQFFGPGTRLTVL.